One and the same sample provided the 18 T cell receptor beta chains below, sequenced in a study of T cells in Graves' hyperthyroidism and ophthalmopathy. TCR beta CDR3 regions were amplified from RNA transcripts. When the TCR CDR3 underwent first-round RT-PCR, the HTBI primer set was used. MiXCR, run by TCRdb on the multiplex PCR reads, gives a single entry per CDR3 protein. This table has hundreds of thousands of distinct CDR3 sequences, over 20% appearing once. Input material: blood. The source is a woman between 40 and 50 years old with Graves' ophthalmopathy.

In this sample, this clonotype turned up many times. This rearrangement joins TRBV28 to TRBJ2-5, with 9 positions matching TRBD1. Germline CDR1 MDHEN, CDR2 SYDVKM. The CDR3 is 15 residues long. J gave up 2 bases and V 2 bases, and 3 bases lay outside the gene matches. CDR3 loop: CASSLGQGWQETQYF. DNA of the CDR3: TGTGCCAGCAGTTTAGGACAGGGGTGGCAAGAGACCCAGTACTTC.

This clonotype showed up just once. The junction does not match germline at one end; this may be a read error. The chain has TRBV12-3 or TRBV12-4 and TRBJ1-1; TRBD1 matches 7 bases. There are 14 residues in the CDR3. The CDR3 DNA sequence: TGTGCCAGCAGCCCAGTACAGGGGAGGACTGAAGCTTGCTTT. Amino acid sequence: CASSPVQGRTEACF.

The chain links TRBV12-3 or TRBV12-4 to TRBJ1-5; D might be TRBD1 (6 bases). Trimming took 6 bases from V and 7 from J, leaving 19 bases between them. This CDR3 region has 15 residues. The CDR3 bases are TGTGCCAGCAGACTCTCCCCCAGGGGAGGACAGCCCCAGCATTTT. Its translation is CASRLSPRGGQPQHF.

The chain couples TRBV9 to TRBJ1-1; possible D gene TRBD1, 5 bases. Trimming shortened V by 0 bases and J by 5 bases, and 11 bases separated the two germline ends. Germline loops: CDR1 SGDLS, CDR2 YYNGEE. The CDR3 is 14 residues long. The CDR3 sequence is CASSVDSGTTEAFF. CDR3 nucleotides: TGTGCCAGCAGCGTAGACTCAGGGACGACTGAAGCTTTCTTT.

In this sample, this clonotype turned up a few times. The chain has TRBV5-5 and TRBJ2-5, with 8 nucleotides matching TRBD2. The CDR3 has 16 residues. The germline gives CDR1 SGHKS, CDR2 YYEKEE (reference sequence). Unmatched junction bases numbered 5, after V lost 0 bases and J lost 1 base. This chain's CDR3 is CASSLGLAGSQETQYF. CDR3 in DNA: TGTGCCAGCAGCTTGGGTTTAGCGGGGTCCCAAGAGACCCAGTACTTC.

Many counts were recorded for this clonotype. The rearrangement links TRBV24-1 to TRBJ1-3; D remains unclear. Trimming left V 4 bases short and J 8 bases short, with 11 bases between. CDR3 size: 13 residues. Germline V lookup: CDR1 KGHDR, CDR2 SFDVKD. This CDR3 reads CATSDSSGDTIYF. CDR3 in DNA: TGTGCCACCAGTGACTCCTCTGGGGACACCATATATTTT.

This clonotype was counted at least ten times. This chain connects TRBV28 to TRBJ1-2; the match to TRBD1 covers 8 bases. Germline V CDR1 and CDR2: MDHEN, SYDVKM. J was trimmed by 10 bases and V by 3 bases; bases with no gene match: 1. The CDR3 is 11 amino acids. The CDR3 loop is CASSLTGDYTF. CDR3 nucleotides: TGTGCCAGCAGTTTGACAGGGGACTACACCTTC.

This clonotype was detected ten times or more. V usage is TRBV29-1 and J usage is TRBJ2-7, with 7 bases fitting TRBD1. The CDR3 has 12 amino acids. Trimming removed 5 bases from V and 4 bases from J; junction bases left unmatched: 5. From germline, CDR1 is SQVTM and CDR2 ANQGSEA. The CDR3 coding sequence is TGCAGCGTTACCACAGGGGTGTACGAGCAGTACTTC. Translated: CSVTTGVYEQYF.

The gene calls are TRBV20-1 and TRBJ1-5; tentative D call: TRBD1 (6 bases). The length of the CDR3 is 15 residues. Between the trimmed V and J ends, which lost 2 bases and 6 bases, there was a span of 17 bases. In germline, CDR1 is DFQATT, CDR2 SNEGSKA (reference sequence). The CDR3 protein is CSARKLAGDGQPQHF. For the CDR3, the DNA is TGCAGTGCTAGAAAGTTGGCAGGGGATGGTCAGCCCCAGCATTTT.

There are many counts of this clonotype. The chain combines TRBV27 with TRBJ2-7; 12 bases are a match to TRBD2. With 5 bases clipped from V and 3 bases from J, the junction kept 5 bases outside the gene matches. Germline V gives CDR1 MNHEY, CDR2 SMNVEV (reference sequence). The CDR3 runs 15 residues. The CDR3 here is CASSATSGSFYEQYF. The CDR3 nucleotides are TGTGCCAGCAGTGCGACTAGCGGGAGTTTCTACGAGCAGTACTTC.

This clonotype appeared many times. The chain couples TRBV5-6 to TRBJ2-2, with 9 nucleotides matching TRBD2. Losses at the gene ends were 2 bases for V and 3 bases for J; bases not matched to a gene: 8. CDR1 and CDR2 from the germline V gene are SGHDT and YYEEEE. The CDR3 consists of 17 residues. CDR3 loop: CASSFHLAGVHTGELFF. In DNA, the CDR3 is TGTGCCAGCAGCTTTCACTTAGCGGGAGTCCACACCGGGGAGCTGTTTTTT.

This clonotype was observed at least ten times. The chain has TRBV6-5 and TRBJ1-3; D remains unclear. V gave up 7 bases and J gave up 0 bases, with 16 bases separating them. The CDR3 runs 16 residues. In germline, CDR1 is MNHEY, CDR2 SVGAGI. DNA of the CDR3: TGTGCCAGCACCGAAACCGGCGGGAACTCTGGAAACACCATATATTTT. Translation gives CASTETGGNSGNTIYF.

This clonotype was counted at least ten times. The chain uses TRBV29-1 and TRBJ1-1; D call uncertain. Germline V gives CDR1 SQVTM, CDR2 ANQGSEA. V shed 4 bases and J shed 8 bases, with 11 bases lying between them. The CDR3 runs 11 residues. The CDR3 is CSVARTEEAFF. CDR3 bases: TGCAGCGTTGCTCGGACGGAGGAAGCTTTCTTT.

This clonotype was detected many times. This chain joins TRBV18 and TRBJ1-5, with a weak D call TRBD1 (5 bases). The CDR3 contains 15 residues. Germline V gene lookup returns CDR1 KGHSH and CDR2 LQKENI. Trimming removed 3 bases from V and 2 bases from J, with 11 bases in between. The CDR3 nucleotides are TGTGCCAGCTCACCGTCCAGGGCCGGCAATCAGCCCCAGCATTTT. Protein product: CASSPSRAGNQPQHF.

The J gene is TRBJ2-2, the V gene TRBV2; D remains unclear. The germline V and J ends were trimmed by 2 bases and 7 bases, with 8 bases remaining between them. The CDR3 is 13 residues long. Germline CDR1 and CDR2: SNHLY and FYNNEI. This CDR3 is CASSETAFGELFF. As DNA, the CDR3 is TGTGCCAGCAGTGAAACAGCCTTCGGGGAGCTGTTTTTT.

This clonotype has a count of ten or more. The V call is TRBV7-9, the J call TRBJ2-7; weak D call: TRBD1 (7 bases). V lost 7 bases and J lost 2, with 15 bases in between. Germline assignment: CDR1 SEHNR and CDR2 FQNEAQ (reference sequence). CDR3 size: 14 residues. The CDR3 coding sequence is TGTGCCAGCACTCAGGACAGGACTACCTACGAGCAGTACTTC. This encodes CASTQDRTTYEQYF.

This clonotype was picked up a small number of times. This CDR3 reads CASSLSLGDEQFF. CDR3 DNA sequence: TGTGCCAGCAGTTTGAGTCTTGGGGATGAGCAGTTCTTC. This chain links TRBV28 with TRBJ2-1; D ambiguous. The V gene lost 3 bases and the J gene lost 8 bases, with 11 bases spanning the gap. CDR1 MDHEN and CDR2 SYDVKM come from the germline V gene. The CDR3 is made up of 13 amino acids.

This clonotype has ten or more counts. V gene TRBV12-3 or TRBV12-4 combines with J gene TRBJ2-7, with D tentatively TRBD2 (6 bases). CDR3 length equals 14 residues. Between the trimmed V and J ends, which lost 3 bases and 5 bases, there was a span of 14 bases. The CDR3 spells CASSLGLALNEQYF. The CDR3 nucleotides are TGTGCCAGCAGTTTGGGGCTAGCGCTGAACGAGCAGTACTTC.